This T cell receptor beta chain was sequenced during a study of blood T cells in healthy people across ages. Looking at the study overall: Through template switching, about one barcoded beta molecule was captured per two T cells, as measured in model experiments.

Regarding the study as a whole: Higher diversity and more naive CD4+ cells were features of long-lived donors, compared to aged donors. PBMC samples, being unsorted, prevented any conclusive comparison of naive and antigen-experienced cells.

This clonotype has a handful of counts. The antigen remains unidentified. Germline CDR1 DFQATT, CDR2 SNEGSKA (reference sequence). The CDR3 length is 15 residues. J was trimmed by 5 bases and V by 4 bases; bases with no gene match: 6. It was with a sample-barcoded 5' primer and a J-beta primer mix that a second PCR of about 6 to 11 cycles was run. One entry per CDR3 protein, called by TCRdb with MiXCR from the 5' RACE reads. The sample yields roughly 570,000 distinct CDR3 sequences, 25% to 30% seen once. This receptor was obtained from a woman in her 70s in good health. The sample consisted of blood. The rearrangement uses TRBV20-1 and TRBJ2-3; 13 bases are a match to TRBD2. CDR3 sequence reads: CSATRLAGGLDTQYF. CDR3 nucleotide sequence: TGCAGTGCTACCCGACTAGCGGGGGGTTTAGATACGCAGTATTTT.